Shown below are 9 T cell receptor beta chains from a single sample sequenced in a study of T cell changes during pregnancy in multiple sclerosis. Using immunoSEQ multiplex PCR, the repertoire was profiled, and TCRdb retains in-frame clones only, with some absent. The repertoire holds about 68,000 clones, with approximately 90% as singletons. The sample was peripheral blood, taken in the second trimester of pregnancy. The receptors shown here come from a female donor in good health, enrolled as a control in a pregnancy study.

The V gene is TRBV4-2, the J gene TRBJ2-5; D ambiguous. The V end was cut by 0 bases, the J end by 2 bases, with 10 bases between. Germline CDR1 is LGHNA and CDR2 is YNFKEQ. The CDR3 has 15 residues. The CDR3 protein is CASSQERTKQETQYF. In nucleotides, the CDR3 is TGTGCCAGCAGCCAAGAGAGAACTAAACAAGAGACCCAGTACTTC.

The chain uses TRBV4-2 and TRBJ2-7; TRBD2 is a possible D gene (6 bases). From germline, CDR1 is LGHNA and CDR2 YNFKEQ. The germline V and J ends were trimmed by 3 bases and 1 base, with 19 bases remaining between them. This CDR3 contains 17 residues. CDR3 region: CASSHPPGAVSSYEQYF. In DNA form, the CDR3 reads TGTGCCAGCAGCCACCCCCCGGGAGCGGTTTCATCCTACGAGCAGTACTTC.

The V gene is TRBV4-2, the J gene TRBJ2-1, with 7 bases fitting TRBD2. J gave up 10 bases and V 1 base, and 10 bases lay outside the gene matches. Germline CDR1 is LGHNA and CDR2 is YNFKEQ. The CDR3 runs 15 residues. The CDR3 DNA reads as TGTGCCAGCAGCCAAGCAGAGGGAGGGCCGGAAGAGCAGTTCTTC. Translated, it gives CASSQAEGGPEEQFF.

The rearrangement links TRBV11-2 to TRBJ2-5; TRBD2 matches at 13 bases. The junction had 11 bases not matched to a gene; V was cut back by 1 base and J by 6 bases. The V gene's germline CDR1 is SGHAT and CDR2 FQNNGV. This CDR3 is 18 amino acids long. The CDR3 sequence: CASSLVTPTSGGAQTQYF. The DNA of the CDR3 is TGTGCCAGCAGCTTAGTAACCCCAACTAGCGGGGGGGCTCAGACCCAGTACTTC.

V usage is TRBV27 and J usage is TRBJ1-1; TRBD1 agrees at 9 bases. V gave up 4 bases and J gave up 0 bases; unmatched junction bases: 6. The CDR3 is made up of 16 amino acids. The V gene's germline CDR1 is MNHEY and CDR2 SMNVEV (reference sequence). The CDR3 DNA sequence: TGTGCCAGCAGTTCCGGACAGGGGTGGATGAACACTGAAGCTTTCTTT. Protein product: CASSSGQGWMNTEAFF.

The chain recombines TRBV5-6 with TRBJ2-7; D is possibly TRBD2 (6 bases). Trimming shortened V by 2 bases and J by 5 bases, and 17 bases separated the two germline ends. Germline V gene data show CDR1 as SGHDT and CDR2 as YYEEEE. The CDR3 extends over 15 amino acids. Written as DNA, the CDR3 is TGTGCCAGCAGCTTTACGGGGCGGAGGGGCGACGAGCAGTACTTC. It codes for CASSFTGRRGDEQYF.

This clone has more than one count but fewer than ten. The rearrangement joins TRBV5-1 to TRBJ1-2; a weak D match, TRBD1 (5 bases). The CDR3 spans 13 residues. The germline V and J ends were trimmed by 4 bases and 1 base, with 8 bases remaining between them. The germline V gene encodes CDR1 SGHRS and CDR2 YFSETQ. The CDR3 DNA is TGCGCCAGCAGCACGGGACTTAACTATGGCTACACCTTC. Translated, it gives CASSTGLNYGYTF. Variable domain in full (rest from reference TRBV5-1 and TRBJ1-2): KAGVTQTPRYLIKTRGQQVTLSCSPISGHRSVSWYQQTPGQGLQFLFEYFSETQRNKGNFPGRFSGRQFSNSRSEMNVSTLELGDSALYLCASSTGLNYGYTFGSGTRLTVV.

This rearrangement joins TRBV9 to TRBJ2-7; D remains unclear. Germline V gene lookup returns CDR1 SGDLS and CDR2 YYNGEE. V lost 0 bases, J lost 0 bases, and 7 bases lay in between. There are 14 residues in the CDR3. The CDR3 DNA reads TGTGCCAGCAGCGTAGGAGGCGTCTCCTACGAGCAGTACTTC. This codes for CASSVGGVSYEQYF.

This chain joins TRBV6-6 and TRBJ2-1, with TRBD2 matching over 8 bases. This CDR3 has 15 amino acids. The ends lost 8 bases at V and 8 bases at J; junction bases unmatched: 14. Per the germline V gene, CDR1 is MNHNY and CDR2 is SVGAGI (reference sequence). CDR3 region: CASHRGLAGGDEQFF. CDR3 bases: TGTGCCAGCCACCGAGGGCTAGCGGGCGGGGATGAGCAGTTCTTC.